This TCR beta chain comes out of a study of OX40 agonist ivuxolimab in advanced cancers. With respect to the entire study: Ivuxolimab was an agonistic, fully human IgG2 monoclonal antibody directed against OX40 (CD134), a costimulatory receptor. Intravenous ivuxolimab was administered to patients every 2 weeks at six dose levels: 0.01, 0.1, 0.3, 1.5, 3 and 10 mg/kg. Of the roughly 52 dose-escalation patients, hepatocellular carcinoma was present in some 19, melanoma in around 15, renal cell carcinoma in 9 and head and neck cancer in 9. The dose-escalation cohort was about 83% male with a mean age of approximately 60 years, ranging from 23 to 79. Patients were allowed to have had prior anti-PD-1, anti-PD-L1 or anti-CTLA-4 therapy, and more than 30% of the dose-escalation patients had previously received checkpoint inhibitors. Partial responses occurred in three dose-escalation patients, of whom one had hepatocellular carcinoma and two had cutaneous melanoma. The purpose of peripheral TCRbeta sequencing was to test whether ivuxolimab changed TCR sequence diversity and led to clonal T-cell expansion. The paper describes the monotherapy dose-escalation part (N ≈ 49 patients) of the phase I trial of ivuxolimab. Paper-wide results and their limitations: Antigen specificity was not determined for the clonally expanded peripheral T cells. At doses of 0.1 to 3.0 mg/kg, clonal expansion of both CD4+ and CD8+ T cells in blood was seen between baseline and week 6. In partial responders in the 0.1-3.0 mg/kg groups, normalized peripheral clonal expansion was found to be among the lowest, especially among CD8+ T cells. On average, CD8+ T cells showed more expanded clones than CD4+ T cells after ivuxolimab. Low levels of normalized T-cell clonal expansion were also seen in some nonresponding patients.

This clone was detected a few times. Its cognate antigen has yet to be identified. Qualities for individual bases were not recorded, and no much larger clone is one base off. Here V drops 6 bases and J drops 9 bases, and the junction holds 10 bases not matched to any gene. CDR1 SQVTM and CDR2 ANQGSEA are derived from the germline V gene. From the cysteine up to the phenylalanine, the CDR3 has a length of 14 residues. The sequence is cut down to CDR3 DNA, 42 bases in frame from base 1. To sequence the TCRbeta CDR3 region, genomic DNA was isolated from the sorted cells. TCRbeta CDR3 regions were sequenced using the immunoSEQ Assay. The table was pulled from immuneACCESS by TCRdb, which kept in-frame rearrangements only. Such tables lose some clones; where checked, under half of the loss comes from unresolved V genes, and the rest has no known cause. In this sample the table shows 66,000 or so clones, approximately 81% of which occur a single time. The ten largest make up more than 0.4% of the sample.

Patients with autoimmune disease history or receiving systemic immunosuppression were excluded from the trial. Peripheral blood for TCR sequencing was drawn from every dose cohort at baseline, at cycle 4 day 1 and at cycle 7 day 1. The samples were taken from a phase I, first-in-human, multicenter, open-label dose-escalation trial of ivuxolimab. Adults with locally advanced or metastatic melanoma, renal cell carcinoma, hepatocellular carcinoma or head and neck squamous cell carcinoma were enrolled in the trial. CD4+ and CD8+ T cells were sorted separately from peripheral blood before TCR sequencing.

The rearranged chain carries TRBV29-1 and TRBJ2-1, with 11 central nucleotides matching TRBD2. Sequencing was performed on CD4+ or CD8+ T cells sorted from blood, taken in a trial of the OX40 agonist ivuxolimab. The TCR was taken from an adult with an advanced solid tumor such as melanoma, head and neck, liver or kidney cancer. The CDR3 protein sequence reads: CSVLISGRAGEQFF. The nucleotides read TGCAGCGTCCTCATTAGCGGGAGGGCAGGTGAGCAGTTCTTC.